This section outlines one T cell receptor (beta chain) sequence together with its context. The table lists this clone with a count of one. No antigen is known for it. There are no base qualities to consult, and no much larger clone falls within one base. The sample is drawn from a study of brain T cells in children with intractable seizures (dated by TCRdb to about 2021). General notes on the study: A NanoString immunology panel was first used to screen resected brain tissue from roughly 56 pediatric epilepsy surgery cases for immune gene transcripts. Most of the 12 selected surgery cases also had pre-surgery blood sequenced, which left four cases with brain tissue only. Study-wide conclusions, independent of this receptor: Because sequencing depth was different between pre-surgery and post-surgery blood, clones absent from the pre-surgery sample may reflect undersampling. The patients' HCMV serostatus was not known, and viral specificity was inferred solely from CDR3 sequence similarity.

The CDR3, from cysteine to phenylalanine, totals 13 residues. Left in the record is the CDR3 DNA by itself, 39 bases read in frame from the first base. Taken from the germline V gene, the CDR1 and CDR2 loops are SGHVS and FQNEAQ. Deletion took 5 bases off V and 2 bases off J, with a span of 9 bases between the germline ends. TCR beta chain sequences were generated from genomic DNA using the immunoSEQ assay. Concerning the study's data processing: CDR3 sequences not starting with the conserved framework cysteine at position 104 were manually removed. Clonality was calculated as one minus the normalized Shannon's Diversity Index, with values ranging from 0 (maximal diversity) to 1 (oligoclonal). To check whether a given CDR3 had different frequencies in two samples, for example brain versus blood, chi-squared comparison-of-proportions tests were used. Public clonotypes were identified through searches of immuneACCESS, and similarity to known antiviral clonotypes was evaluated with the VDJdb browser. This immuneACCESS table, as held by TCRdb, lists in-frame sequences with V and J called but not all clones. Of the missing ones, under half trace to an unresolved V gene in checked studies; the others have no known cause. V and J calls and clone size come straight from that table; D and trimming were deduced from the DNA. This sample gives 300,000 to 400,000 clones in total; 93% of them show up just once. Roughly 6% of the sample goes to the ten largest clones.

The sample's time point label, decoded: blood from clinic visit 5 months post-surgery; TSC patient then seizure free. Surgery cases with the highest brain T cell transcript signatures were selected for TCR beta chain sequencing of brain tissue and, where available, blood. Before surgery, patients had received at least one anti-epileptic drug. TCR-sequenced patients were children with drug-resistant epilepsy due to tuberous sclerosis complex, focal cortical dysplasia, Rasmussen encephalitis or hemimegalencephaly. Bulk genomic DNA was extracted from unsorted brain tissue and whole blood with the Monarch genomic DNA purification kit.

The source is a boy in the first two years of life with tuberous sclerosis and intractable seizures. The rearranged segments are TRBV7-8 and TRBJ1-2, with TRBD1 as a weak D call on 6 bases. This specimen consisted of peripheral blood, obtained approximately 5 months after surgery. The CDR3 region: CASSGGGNYGYTF. The DNA is TGTGCCAGCAGCGGAGGGGGGAACTATGGCTACACCTTC.